This T cell receptor beta chain was sequenced during a study of tumor-infiltrating lymphocytes in primary liver carcinoma. Study observations and caveats: Tumor-adjacent and tumor-blood pairs displayed less overlap than did pairs of tumor regions. Samples were bulk unsorted, so CD4+ and CD8+ repertoires were not compared. A significantly higher top-250-clone fraction was found in tumors than in blood (p = 0.039).

A constant-region primer served to make TCR beta cDNA from 500 to 550 ng total RNA. Three nested multiplex PCR rounds, a slightly modified ARM-PCR method, built the TCR beta libraries. TRBV1-TRBV30 forward and Cbeta reverse primers drove the first two roughly 9-cycle rounds. TCRdb ran MiXCR on the multiplex PCR reads and lists one entry per CDR3 protein. The sample includes almost 200,000 distinct CDR3 sequences, about 65% of them seen just once. The germline CDR1 and CDR2 sequences are SGHAT and FQNNGV. The CDR3 is 13 amino acids. Blood RNA came from unsorted whole blood; germline DNA was also extracted. Approximately 4 milliliters of peripheral blood were collected before surgery. Turning to this clonotype: The target antigen is unknown. Germline and junction disagree at one end, which may indicate a read error.

The chain is built from TRBV11-2 and TRBJ1-2, with 7 bases identical to TRBD1. The clonotype was recovered from a woman aged 55-69 years with primary liver carcinoma and hepatitis B virus infection. Sequencing input: peripheral blood. CDR3 sequence reads: CASTPDRAHGYTF. CDR3 sequence (DNA): TGTGCCAGCACTCCTGACAGGGCCCATGGTTACACCTTC.